Given below is one T cell receptor beta chain in context. The sample is drawn from a study of cytomegalovirus exposure and HLA in healthy donors. Study-level background: Some 87 million unique TCRs from HLA-typed donors were held in an early release of data.

In the PCR, 60 Vbeta and 13 Jbeta primers were used. Repertoires were generated with immunoSEQ multiplex PCR, while TCRdb's copy carries only in-frame clones and drops some. The sample lists approximately 150,000 clones, around 75% occurring once. This TCR was recovered from a woman aged 40 to 50 in good health and CMV-seronegative. Sequencing was done on a sample of PBMCs.

CDR3 nucleotide sequence: TGCGCCAGCAGCTTGGACAGGGGGTATGAAAAACTGTTTTTT. It is translated as CASSLDRGYEKLFF. This chain joins TRBV5-1 and TRBJ1-4; TRBD1 matches at 8 bases. The V segment lost 0 bases and the J segment 6 bases; nucleotides outside the gene matches: 1. The CDR3 extends over 14 amino acids. Germline V CDR1 and CDR2: SGHRS, YFSETQ.